This record looks at one T cell receptor (beta chain) sequence and its context. Its antigen is as yet unknown. The record originates from a study of T cell responses to AZD1222 COVID-19 vaccine. Findings and caveats of the study: Researchers report vaccine-associated CD4 TCRs spanning spike, with dominance at 160-218 and 743-854. Reportedly, nearly half the spike-specific TCRs target unmutated variant regions. Clonal diversity may have been underestimated, and the donors were mostly white British, with more females than males.

Repertoires were generated with immunoSEQ multiplex PCR, while TCRdb's copy carries only in-frame clones and drops some. This table has about 150,000 clones, over 80% appearing once. Unmatched junction bases numbered 2, after V lost 0 bases and J lost 10 bases. Germline lookup yields CDR1 SGHNT and CDR2 YENEEA. This CDR3 contains 14 residues. This chain links TRBV11-3 with TRBJ2-1, with TRBD2 identical over 11 bases. The receptor comes from an adult who received the AZD1222 COVID-19 vaccine. The sample was peripheral blood, taken 28 days after the second AZD1222 dose. The CDR3 here is CASSLEGLAVEQFF. Here the CDR3 DNA reads TGTGCCAGCAGCTTAGAGGGACTAGCGGTGGAGCAGTTCTTC. Using reference TRBV11-3 and TRBJ2-1 for the parts outside the CDR3, the full variable domain is EAGVVQSPRYKIIEKKQPVAFWCNPISGHNTLYWYLQNLGQGPELLIRYENEEAVDDSQLPKDRFSAERLKGVDSTLKIQPAELGDSAVYLCASSLEGLAVEQFFGPGTRLTVL.